This record looks at one T cell receptor (beta chain) sequence and its context. No antigen is known for it. The CDR3 runs to 14 residues. Germline trimming cut 2 bases from V and 6 bases from J; bases unmatched to any gene: 3. These data belong to a study of T cell repertoires in cytomegalovirus infection. Study at large: Indications of both CMV infection and matching HLA type were provided by public TCR beta signatures. Regarding the study as a whole: HLA-C-restricted CMV clonotypes gave the most frequent clonotype in two of eight donors. Adding up the frequency of public TCR beta families identified people who carried CMV plus the relevant HLA.

MiXCR, run by TCRdb on the reads, gives a single entry per CDR3 protein. The repertoire holds around 550,000 distinct CDR3 sequences, with less than 30% as singletons. The receptor was derived from a human donor in good health (CMV status not recorded). Some clones in this sample may be carry-over from other donors' samples. The rearrangement joins TRBV12-3 or TRBV12-4 to TRBJ1-2; TRBD1 matches at 10 bases. Sequencing was carried out using PBMCs. CDR3 coding DNA: TGTGCCAGCAGTTTAAGGACAGGGGGTGATGGCTACACCTTC. This gives the protein CASSLRTGGDGYTF.